Sequencing of this T cell receptor (beta chain) was carried out in a study of control samples from healthy donors and cancer patients. Data came from immunoSEQ multiplex PCR; TCRdb stores just in-frame clones and leaves some out. The sample includes some 140,000 clones, roughly 92% of them seen just once. V shed 7 bases, J shed 1 base, and the junction held 9 bases outside the gene matches. The CDR3 is 15 residues long. Germline V lookup: CDR1 SNHLY, CDR2 FYNNEI. Sequenced: blood. The chain links TRBV2 to TRBJ2-5, with TRBD2 identical over 7 bases. The sequence was collected from a man aged 25-40 years in good health. DNA of the CDR3: TGTGCCAGCATACGGGACTACCACCCCCAAGAGACCCAGTACTTC. Translating gives CASIRDYHPQETQYF.